The 26 T cell receptor beta chains listed next were all sequenced from one sample in a study of blood T cell repertoires in COVID-19. Measured with immunoSEQ multiplex PCR; TCRdb has only the in-frame clones, and not every one. The sample has 140,000 or so clones; 65% to 85% are singletons. Sequenced sample: peripheral blood. These receptors were collected from a woman in her fifties or sixties with acute or convalescent COVID-19.

The chain employs TRBV3-1 (or the pseudogene TRBV3-2) and TRBJ1-5; D not resolved. This CDR3 has 11 amino acids. The V end was cut by 3 bases, the J end by 7 bases, with 4 bases between. The germline V gene has CDR1 LGHDT and CDR2 YNNKEL (reference sequence). This CDR3 is CASSHRQPQHF. The DNA for the CDR3 is TGTGCCAGCAGCCATCGGCAGCCCCAGCATTTT.

The V and J genes are TRBV21-1 and TRBJ2-1; the D call in the table, TRBD2, was not verified against the DNA. TRBV21-1 is termed a pseudogene. CDR3 length equals 15 residues. In DNA form, the CDR3 reads TGTGCCAGCAGCAAAGGGAGGGAACCCTACAATGAGCAGTTCTTC. This gives the protein CASSKGREPYNEQFF.

The chain is built from TRBV19 and TRBJ2-1, with 9 nucleotides matching TRBD2. From germline, CDR1 is LNHDA and CDR2 SQIVND (reference sequence). The CDR3 sequence is 19 residues long. V lost 3 bases to trimming and J lost 11 bases; unmatched junction nucleotides: 23. The CDR3 region is CASSIGTSFGYNLPRQQFF. CDR3 DNA sequence: TGTGCCAGTAGTATCGGGACTAGCTTTGGTTATAACCTCCCCCGTCAGCAGTTCTTC.

The chain joins TRBV4-3 to TRBJ1-6, with 9 nucleotides matching TRBD1. This CDR3 comprises 15 residues. Germline V gene sequence: CDR1 LGHNA, CDR2 YSLEER. After removal of 1 base from V and 7 bases from J, the junction contained 2 bases not matched to a gene. The CDR3 region has the DNA TGCGCCAGCAGCCAAGTCGACAGGGGGAATTCACCCCTCCACTTT. Residues: CASSQVDRGNSPLHF.

This sequence joins TRBV19 and TRBJ1-6, with 9 bases fitting TRBD1. V lost 7 bases, J lost 5 bases, and 12 bases stayed unmatched. Germline V gene lookup returns CDR1 LNHDA and CDR2 SQIVND (reference sequence). This CDR3 has 17 residues. The CDR3 DNA reads as TGTGCCAGTAAAACGGGACAGGGAAGACTAAATAATTCACCCCTCCACTTT. As protein: CASKTGQGRLNNSPLHF.

The V and J genes are TRBV5-1 and TRBJ2-3; a weak D match, TRBD2 (6 bases). Trimming pared 4 bases from V and 5 bases from J, leaving 14 bases between. Germline V gene data show CDR1 as SGHRS and CDR2 as YFSETQ. The CDR3 is 14 residues long. CDR3 loop: CASSTGTGLDTQYF. CDR3 nucleotides: TGCGCCAGCAGCACCGGGACTGGGTTAGATACGCAGTATTTT.

The chain is built from TRBV7-3 and TRBJ2-2; TRBD1 agrees at 11 bases. The CDR3 sequence is 16 residues long. Germline CDR1 is SGHTA and CDR2 is FQGTGA. V lost 5 bases and J lost 5; bases outside the gene matches: 7. CDR3 in amino acids: CASSQTGTGGTGELFF. The CDR3 coding sequence is TGTGCCAGCAGCCAAACAGGGACAGGGGGAACCGGGGAGCTGTTTTTT.

This chain links TRBV6-2 or TRBV6-3 with TRBJ2-5; D might be TRBD1 (6 bases). V lost 6 bases, J lost 5 bases, and 16 bases lay in between. This CDR3 region has 14 residues. In germline, CDR1 is MNHEY, CDR2 SVGEGT. For the CDR3, the DNA is TGTGCCAGCAGCCTTAGAGGGGGTGGGGAGACCCAGTACTTC. It encodes CASSLRGGGETQYF.

The genes are TRBV7-9 and TRBJ2-7, with 8 positions matching TRBD2. CDR3 length: 18 amino acids. V lost 0 bases to trimming and J lost 0 bases; unmatched junction nucleotides: 10. Germline lookup yields CDR1 SEHNR and CDR2 FQNEAQ (reference sequence). CDR3 protein: CASSLAPLAGGVSYEQYF. CDR3 DNA sequence: TGTGCCAGCAGCTTAGCCCCCTTGGCGGGGGGCGTCTCCTACGAGCAGTACTTC.

This clone was picked up a small number of times. The gene calls are TRBV30 and TRBJ2-1; 10 bases line up with TRBD2. Germline V gives CDR1 GTSNPN, CDR2 SVGIG (reference sequence). This CDR3 is built from 16 residues. J lost 4 bases, V lost 4 bases, and 10 bases had no gene match. The CDR3 DNA follows: TGTGCCTGGAAAGATCCGCTAGCGGGGGATTACAATGAGCAGTTCTTC. It is translated as CAWKDPLAGDYNEQFF.

This clone was found a few times. The genes are TRBV3-1 (or the pseudogene TRBV3-2) and TRBJ2-1, with TRBD2 matching 13 bases. V gave up 4 bases and J gave up 3 bases; unmatched junction bases: 6. From germline, CDR1 is LGHDT and CDR2 YNNKEL (reference sequence). The CDR3 is 17 residues long. This chain's CDR3 is CASSLTGTSGDYNEQFF. Here the CDR3 DNA reads TGTGCCAGCAGCCTAACCGGGACTAGCGGGGACTACAATGAGCAGTTCTTC.

DNA of the CDR3: TGTGCCAGCAGCTTGGGGGACAAGAACACTGAAGCTTTCTTT. Translating it yields CASSLGDKNTEAFF. The rearrangement links TRBV5-8 to TRBJ1-1; the D gene is possibly TRBD1 (6 bases). The V and J ends lost 0 bases and 1 base respectively, with 7 bases between them. The germline V gene has CDR1 SGHTS and CDR2 YDEGEE. The CDR3 loop spans 14 amino acids. Filled out from reference TRBV5-8 and TRBJ1-1, the complete variable domain reads EAGVTQSPTHLIKTRGQQATLRCSPISGHTSVYWYQQALGLGLQFLLWYDEGEERNRGNFPPRFSGRQFPNYSSELNVNALELEDSALYLCASSLGDKNTEAFFGQGTRLTVV.

The rearrangement joins TRBV18 to TRBJ2-3, with TRBD2 identical over 7 bases. From germline, CDR1 is KGHSH and CDR2 LQKENI. The CDR3 totals 16 residues. Trimming took 0 bases from V and 2 from J; bases not matched to a gene: 5. CDR3 bases: TGTGCCAGCTCACCACCCGGTGGGAGGGCCACAGATACGCAGTATTTT. It yields the protein CASSPPGGRATDTQYF.

This clone was detected a few times. This chain uses TRBV30 with TRBJ1-6; D gene unclear. The CDR3 length is 14 residues. V gave up 3 bases and J gave up 9 bases, with 15 bases separating them. Germline CDR1 GTSNPN, CDR2 SVGIG (reference sequence). The CDR3 loop is CAWRSDGRGSPLHF. For the CDR3, the DNA is TGTGCCTGGAGGTCGGACGGCCGGGGTTCACCCCTCCACTTT.

The chain links TRBV11-2 to TRBJ2-5; 10 bases align to TRBD2. The germline gives CDR1 SGHAT, CDR2 FQNNGV. V lost 5 bases, J lost 5 bases, and 11 bases stayed unmatched. The CDR3 is made up of 16 amino acids. Here the CDR3 reads CASSPSTSGWGETQYF. CDR3 nucleotide sequence: TGTGCCAGCAGCCCCTCGACTAGCGGGTGGGGCGAGACCCAGTACTTC.

V usage is TRBV9 and J usage is TRBJ2-5; possible D gene TRBD2, 5 bases. V lost 4 bases, J lost 5 bases, and 21 bases lay in between. CDR1 and CDR2 (germline): SGDLS, YYNGEE. The CDR3 runs 16 residues. The CDR3: CASSPEPRTRRETQYF. CDR3 nucleotides: TGTGCCAGCAGCCCAGAACCACGGACTCGCCGGGAGACCCAGTACTTC.

The chain joins TRBV2 to TRBJ2-7; D unclear. Germline V lookup: CDR1 SNHLY, CDR2 FYNNEI. The CDR3 spans 11 residues. Trimming shortened V by 2 bases and J by 5 bases, and 4 bases separated the two germline ends. The CDR3 is CASSEPNEQYF. The CDR3 coding sequence is TGTGCCAGCAGTGAACCCAACGAGCAGTACTTC.

The chain uses TRBV28 and TRBJ2-7, with D possibly being TRBD1 (7 bases). This CDR3 is 16 amino acids long. V dropped 5 bases and J dropped 0 bases, with 17 bases sitting between them. Germline V CDR1 and CDR2: MDHEN, SYDVKM. CDR3 DNA sequence: TGTGCCAGCAGTCTCCAGGGGGGCTTGAGCTCCTACGAGCAGTACTTC. It codes for CASSLQGGLSSYEQYF.

The V call is TRBV28, the J call TRBJ1-1; no firm D call. The germline V gene encodes CDR1 MDHEN and CDR2 SYDVKM. V lost 7 bases, J lost 3 bases, and 15 bases lay in between. The CDR3 has 14 residues. The CDR3 nucleotides are TGTGCCAGCACTACGATGGCAGGCGACACTGAAGCTTTCTTT. Its protein is CASTTMAGDTEAFF.

This chain joins TRBV2 and TRBJ1-1; D uncertain. Germline CDR1 and CDR2: SNHLY and FYNNEI. The CDR3 spans 12 residues. The ends were cut back, 7 bases at V and 1 base at J, with 7 bases in the middle. CDR3 DNA sequence: TGTGCCAGCACGGGGTCGAACACTGAAGCTTTCTTT. Its protein is CASTGSNTEAFF.

This clone showed up just once. This sequence joins TRBV5-1 and TRBJ1-3; no clear D gene. V lost 2 bases, J lost 0 bases, and 12 bases lay in between. The CDR3 spans 16 residues. Looked up from germline, CDR1 is SGHRS and CDR2 is YFSETQ. CDR3 protein: CASSLSAGSSGNTIYF. In DNA form, the CDR3 reads TGCGCCAGCAGCTTATCCGCCGGGTCCTCTGGAAACACCATATATTTT.

The genes are TRBV12-3 or TRBV12-4 and TRBJ1-1; the match to TRBD1 covers 8 bases. The CDR3 covers 12 residues. Trimming removed 6 bases from V and 6 bases from J; junction bases left unmatched: 3. The CDR3 DNA reads as TGTGCCAGCAGGGACAGGGACCCTGAAGCTTTCTTT. This sequence encodes CASRDRDPEAFF.

J is TRBJ1-6 and V is TRBV19; 8 bases are shared with TRBD1. Trimming took 10 bases from V and 7 from J; bases not matched to a gene: 6. CDR1 is LNHDA and CDR2 is SQIVND in the germline V gene (reference sequence). The CDR3 loop spans 13 amino acids. This CDR3 reads CATADRENSPLHF. CDR3 nucleotides: TGTGCCACCGCGGACAGGGAGAATTCACCCCTCCACTTT.

The CDR3 DNA follows: TGTGCCAGCAGTTACTCCTCGGGACAGGGATTAGGGGGCTACACCTTC. It specifies CASSYSSGQGLGGYTF. The chain joins TRBV6-5 to TRBJ1-2; the match to TRBD1 covers 9 bases. The ends lost 0 bases at V and 8 bases at J; junction bases unmatched: 10. Germline CDR1 is MNHEY and CDR2 is SVGAGI. The CDR3 has 16 amino acids.

The J gene is TRBJ1-5, the V gene TRBV7-9, with D possibly TRBD1 on 6 matching bases. The V gene's germline CDR1 is SEHNR and CDR2 FQNEAQ (reference sequence). V lost 1 base and J lost 1, with 14 bases in between. The CDR3 extends over 17 amino acids. The CDR3 is CASSLEQGLMSNQPQHF. CDR3 DNA: TGTGCCAGCAGCTTAGAACAGGGTCTGATGAGCAATCAGCCCCAGCATTTT.

The chain combines TRBV30 with TRBJ2-1, with D possibly being TRBD2 (6 bases). In germline, CDR1 is GTSNPN, CDR2 SVGIG (reference sequence). The V and J ends lost 4 bases and 2 bases respectively, with 9 bases between them. There are 13 residues in the CDR3. The CDR3 is CAWTTSTYNEQFF. The CDR3 DNA is TGTGCCTGGACGACTAGTACCTACAATGAGCAGTTCTTC.